The 16 T cell receptor beta chains below come from one sample, sequenced in a study of CD8 T cells in ankylosing spondylitis. TCRdb independently ran MiXCR on the 5' RACE reads; one entry per CDR3 protein. Among 250,000 to 300,000 distinct CDR3 sequences listed, roughly 18% were seen once. Sequenced sample: blood, either unsorted or a sorted T cell fraction (not recorded which). These receptors were collected from a male donor with ankylosing spondylitis or in good health (not recorded which).

There are a few counts of this clonotype. The rearrangement links TRBV10-2 to TRBJ2-1, with 14 nucleotides matching TRBD2. The J segment lost 8 bases and the V segment lost 6 bases, leaving 6 bases of the junction unmatched. The CDR3 covers 15 residues. Per the germline V gene, CDR1 is WSHSY and CDR2 is SAAADI. CDR3 in amino acids: CASRRTSGRSDEQFF. The CDR3, as DNA: TGCGCCAGCAGACGGACTAGCGGGAGGTCGGATGAGCAGTTCTTC.

The rearrangement joins TRBV6-2 or TRBV6-3 to TRBJ2-7; a possible D gene is TRBD2 (6 bases). V lost 0 bases to trimming and J lost 4 bases, with 28 bases between them. This CDR3 spans 20 amino acids. CDR1 is MNHEY and CDR2 is SVGEGT in the germline V gene. The CDR3 sequence is CASSYSPAGIASLGIYEQYF. Here the CDR3 DNA reads TGTGCCAGCAGTTACTCGCCGGCGGGAATTGCGAGCTTGGGGATATACGAGCAGTACTTC.

The rearrangement uses TRBV5-6 and TRBJ2-1; D is undetermined. The length of the CDR3 is 16 residues. The V gene lost 3 bases and the J gene lost 6 bases, with 19 bases spanning the gap. The germline V gene has CDR1 SGHDT and CDR2 YYEEEE. CDR3 region: CASSSKYTQSINEQFF. The CDR3 DNA reads TGTGCCAGCAGCTCGAAGTATACCCAGTCTATCAATGAGCAGTTCTTC.

The chain combines TRBV2 with TRBJ2-3; 11 bases are a match to TRBD2. The germline gives CDR1 SNHLY, CDR2 FYNNEI. V lost 6 bases to trimming and J lost 0 bases; unmatched junction nucleotides: 5. CDR3 length: 16 residues. The CDR3 loop is CASRVAGGLSTDTQYF. DNA of the CDR3: TGTGCCAGCAGGGTAGCGGGAGGGCTTAGCACAGATACGCAGTATTTT.

On this clonotype: The junction does not match germline at one end; this may be a read error. The chain joins TRBV12-3 or TRBV12-4 to TRBJ2-5; D perhaps matches TRBD2 (6 bases). CDR3 length equals 19 residues. The CDR3 DNA follows: TGTACCAGCAGTTTTTTTCTGGGGAGTACGGAGGGCGGCCAAGAGACCCAGTACTTC. It encodes CTSSFFLGSTEGGQETQYF.

This clonotype showed up just a few times. The rearrangement links TRBV27 to TRBJ2-6; TRBD2 might be the D (5 bases). This CDR3 has 16 residues. Between the trimmed V and J ends, which lost 6 bases and 0 bases, there was a span of 12 bases. Germline CDR1 MNHEY, CDR2 SMNVEV (reference sequence). The CDR3 DNA is TGTGCCAGCAGCCCGGCGGGCGACTCTGGGGCCAACGTCCTGACTTTC. Protein sequence: CASSPAGDSGANVLTF.

V gene TRBV6-5 combines with J gene TRBJ2-1, with 10 bases that match TRBD2. V gave up 0 bases and J gave up 3 bases; unmatched junction bases: 5. CDR1 MNHEY and CDR2 SVGAGI come from the germline V gene. The CDR3 length is 17 residues. DNA of the CDR3: TGTGCCAGCAGTTACTCTACCGGACTAGCGGACTACAATGAGCAGTTCTTC. Translated, it gives CASSYSTGLADYNEQFF.

A word on this clonotype: Being one base from a much bigger clone, this may be a read error. V usage is TRBV15 and J usage is TRBJ2-1, with 9 bases fitting TRBD2. The germline V gene has CDR1 LNHNV and CDR2 YYDKDF (reference sequence). The CDR3 is made up of 15 amino acids. The CDR3 coding sequence is TGTGACACCAGCCGGGTAGCGGGAGTCAGCAATGAGCAGTTCTTC. This translates into CDTSRVAGVSNEQFF.

The chain combines TRBV5-1 with TRBJ2-2; D not resolved. The germline V gene has CDR1 SGHRS and CDR2 YFSETQ. Trimming shortened V by 9 bases and J by 2 bases, and 11 bases separated the two germline ends. CDR3 length equals 13 residues. The CDR3 bases are TGCGCCATGCCGGGTCCTAACACCGGGGAGCTGTTTTTT. Translated, it gives CAMPGPNTGELFF.

This clonotype has more than one count but fewer than ten. This chain links TRBV29-1 with TRBJ2-4; the D gene is possibly TRBD1 (5 bases). V was pared by 0 bases and J by 0 bases, with 12 bases between. Germline V gives CDR1 SQVTM, CDR2 ANQGSEA. The CDR3 spans 16 residues. CDR3 protein: CSVEDSSGAAKNIQYF. As DNA, the CDR3 is TGCAGCGTTGAAGATTCCAGTGGGGCAGCCAAAAACATTCAGTACTTC.

The chain employs TRBV11-2 and TRBJ2-2; D may be TRBD2 (5 bases). There are 12 residues in the CDR3. Germline V CDR1 and CDR2: SGHAT, FQNNGV. V lost 5 bases and J 10 bases, leaving 11 bases between the germline ends. The chain's CDR3 is CASSKDGEELFF. The DNA of the CDR3 is TGTGCCAGCAGCAAAGACGGGGAGGAGCTGTTTTTT.

Ten or more counts support this clonotype. The V and J genes are TRBV20-1 and TRBJ2-5; D possibly corresponds to TRBD2 (5 bases). Trimming pared 2 bases from V and 1 base from J, leaving 11 bases between. Germline CDR1 is DFQATT and CDR2 is SNEGSKA (reference sequence). The CDR3 has 14 amino acids. The CDR3 is CSARRPDSQETQYF. The CDR3, as DNA: TGCAGTGCTAGAAGACCGGACTCCCAAGAGACCCAGTACTTC.

This clonotype turned up a few times. The rearrangement uses TRBV25-1 and TRBJ2-3, with 7 bases lining up with TRBD1. The trim removed 6 bases at V and 1 base at J, leaving 7 bases unmatched. The CDR3 loop spans 15 amino acids. Germline V gene data show CDR1 as MGHDK and CDR2 as SYGVNS. In DNA, the CDR3 is TGTGCCAGCAGCGACCGGACAGGAGGCACAGATACGCAGTATTTT. Translated, it gives CASSDRTGGTDTQYF.

The chain joins TRBV3-1 to TRBJ1-2, with 9 bases lining up with TRBD1. The CDR3 has 17 residues. Germline V CDR1 and CDR2: LGHDT, YNNKEL (reference sequence). V shed 2 bases and J 9 bases; nucleotides not matched to a gene: 16. The CDR3 region is CASSQILEDRGERSYTF. The CDR3 coding sequence is TGTGCCAGCAGCCAAATTTTAGAGGACAGGGGCGAGAGGAGCTACACCTTC.

This clonotype was seen a handful of times. The chain uses TRBV2 and TRBJ2-5; D gene ambiguous. Between the trimmed V and J ends, which lost 2 bases and 1 base, there was a span of 11 bases. The germline V gene has CDR1 SNHLY and CDR2 FYNNEI. The CDR3 consists of 15 residues. As DNA, the CDR3 is TGTGCCAGCAGTGAACCGGGTGACCTCCAAGAGACCCAGTACTTC. It encodes CASSEPGDLQETQYF.

This clonotype was seen a handful of times. The chain couples TRBV15 to TRBJ1-2; weak D call: TRBD1 (6 bases). This CDR3 spans 15 amino acids. V was shortened by 5 bases and J by 6 bases, with 19 bases between the two germline ends. Germline V CDR1 and CDR2: LNHNV, YYDKDF (reference sequence). The CDR3 is CATSSSPLQGNGYTF. In nucleotides, the CDR3 is TGTGCCACCAGCTCTTCGCCCCTACAGGGAAATGGCTACACCTTC.